The T cell receptor beta chain described here comes from a study of metastatic and nonmetastatic thyroid tumors. On the study more broadly: Repertoires were compared across blood and tumor or nodule tissue from malignant and benign thyroid patients.

Trimming took off 5 bases at V and 4 bases at J, with 23 bases between the two ends. The germline gives CDR1 GTSNPN, CDR2 SVGIG (reference sequence). The CDR3 is 16 amino acids. Until they underwent thyroid surgery, no patient had received any treatment. Through MiXCR, TCRdb re-clonotyped the PCR reads. The data hold fewer than 25,000 clones, with approximately 16% observed a single time. The receptor was isolated from a female donor with papillary thyroid cancer or a benign thyroid nodule (not recorded which). Some clones in this sample may be carry-over from other donors' samples. The chain uses TRBV30 and TRBJ1-2; no reliable D call. Sequencing was performed on tumor tissue. Written as DNA, the CDR3 is TGTGCCTGGTTCGAAATGGGCCCCAAGGGCTCCTATGGCTACACCTTC. This translates into CAWFEMGPKGSYGYTF.